The 5 T cell receptor beta chains reported below all come from one sample, sequenced in a study of blood T cells in healthy people across ages (dated by TCRdb to about 2015). Preparation of the library involved 5' RACE. The instrument was an Illumina HiSeq 2500. A second PCR of roughly 7 to 11 cycles was performed with a sample-barcoded 5' primer and a J-beta primer mix. The public reads were quality trimmed at Q25 with fastp and then assembled into clones with MiXCR by TCRdb, keeping productive beta chains. Every entry covers one CDR3 protein and lists the most common genes and DNA from its rows. For this sample there are about 570,000 distinct CDR3 sequences; over 25% appear just once. The top ten clonotypes cover approximately 3.3% of the sample. This sample was shared with a second study, whose subject was T cells of mothers and their children.

Input material: blood. These receptors were taken from a boy aged 2 to 10 in good health.

The V and J genes are TRBV4-1 and TRBJ1-2, with a possible D match to TRBD1 (5 bases). Trimming left V 2 bases short and J 2 bases short, with 15 bases between. The germline V gene encodes CDR1 MGHRA and CDR2 YSYEKL. The CDR3 spans 16 residues. CDR3 nucleotides: TGCGCCAGCAGCCAACCATCGACAGTCAAGAACTATGGCTACACCTTC. This encodes CASSQPSTVKNYGYTF.

The V call is TRBV4-3, the J call TRBJ1-2; 8 bases align to TRBD1. The CDR3 runs to 15 residues. Germline V gives CDR1 LGHNA, CDR2 YSLEER. J gave up 7 bases and V 1 base, and 8 bases lay outside the gene matches. CDR3 residues: CASSQGQGYRGGYTF. The CDR3 coding sequence is TGCGCCAGCAGCCAAGGACAGGGGTATCGTGGTGGCTACACCTTC.

This clonotype was found many times. This chain joins TRBV6-2 or TRBV6-3 and TRBJ2-7, with 12 bases matching TRBD2. V was pared by 2 bases and J by 0 bases, with 11 bases of the junction left unmatched. Germline V gene data show CDR1 as MNHEY and CDR2 as SVGEGT. This CDR3 region has 19 residues. The CDR3 DNA reads TGTGCCAGCAGTTACGCGACTAGCGGGAGCGCCTCACTCTCCTACGAGCAGTACTTC. Its protein is CASSYATSGSASLSYEQYF.

This clonotype was seen a few times. The chain uses TRBV20-1 and TRBJ2-5, with D maybe TRBD1 (6 bases). The V and J ends lost 4 bases and 2 bases respectively, with 14 bases between them. This CDR3 contains 14 residues. Germline loops: CDR1 DFQATT, CDR2 SNEGSKA (reference sequence). The chain's CDR3 is CSAIHRATQETQYF. The CDR3 nucleotides read TGCAGTGCTATCCACAGGGCCACACAAGAGACCCAGTACTTC.

This clonotype occurred many times. As DNA, the CDR3 is TGCAGTGCTAGATCCTCGTGGGAGAACCAAGAGACCCAGTACTTC. Protein sequence: CSARSSWENQETQYF. This rearrangement joins TRBV20-1 to TRBJ2-5; a possible D gene is TRBD2 (5 bases). The CDR3 has 15 residues. With 2 bases removed from V and 0 bases from J, the gap between germline ends came to 13 bases. In germline, CDR1 is DFQATT, CDR2 SNEGSKA (reference sequence).